This T cell receptor (beta chain) is from a study of memory CD4+ T cells and cytomegalovirus serostatus. Single viable CD3+CD4+CD8-CD45RO+ cells were sorted as the memory CD4+ T cells. Germline V CDR1 and CDR2: MNHNY, SVGAGI (reference sequence). This CDR3 has 11 amino acids. The V and J ends lost 2 bases and 8 bases respectively, with 6 bases between them. Data came from immunoSEQ multiplex PCR; TCRdb stores just in-frame clones and leaves some out. The sample carries tens of thousands of clones, 82% recorded once. The sequence was collected from an adult in good health and CMV-seronegative. Sequences were obtained from memory CD4+ T cells from blood. The chain couples TRBV6-6 to TRBJ1-2, with D perhaps matching TRBD1 (5 bases). CDR3 in amino acids: CASSYQGGYTF. In DNA, the CDR3 is TGTGCCAGCAGTTACCAGGGCGGCTACACCTTC.